One sample yielded the 26 T cell receptor beta chains listed below, sequenced in a study of beta chain features in type 1 diabetes. Every bit of the isolated RNA underwent reverse transcription, so sequencing read expressed TCRB transcripts. Sequencing was performed with immunoSEQ multiplex PCR; in TCRdb, only in-frame clones are kept and a portion is missing. The sample lists about 240,000 clones, about 30% occurring once. Sequencing input: central memory CD4+ T cells from blood. Receptor source: a man aged 25 to 40 in good health.

The chain joins TRBV7-2 to TRBJ2-7; D may be TRBD1 (5 bases). CDR1 and CDR2 (germline): SGHTA, FQGNSA. This CDR3 comprises 13 residues. Deletions cut 5 bases from V and 4 bases from J, with 12 bases between. The CDR3, as DNA: TGTGCCAGCAGCCTCGACAGAATTTACGAGCAGTACTTC. It specifies CASSLDRIYEQYF.

This clone was counted between two and nine times. V is TRBV5-1 and J is TRBJ2-2; perhaps TRBD1 as D (6 bases). V was clipped by 3 bases and J by 3 bases, with 12 bases between them. This CDR3 region has 15 residues. Germline values: CDR1 SGHRS, CDR2 YFSETQ. This CDR3 is CASSSAAGDTGELFF. Here the CDR3 DNA reads TGCGCCAGCAGCTCCGCGGCAGGGGACACCGGGGAGCTGTTTTTT.

The rearrangement uses TRBV19 and TRBJ2-1; 10 nucleotides match TRBD1. CDR1 is LNHDA, CDR2 SQIVND, per germline (reference sequence). V shed 9 bases and J 6 bases; nucleotides not matched to a gene: 2. The CDR3 has 12 residues. CDR3 DNA: TGTGCCAGAAGGACAGGGGGCAATGAGCAGTTCTTC. It yields the protein CARRTGGNEQFF.

The rearrangement joins TRBV7-6 to TRBJ2-1, with 10 positions matching TRBD1. The CDR3 consists of 15 residues. The V gene's germline CDR1 is SGHVS and CDR2 FNYEAQ. Trimming took 5 bases from V and 6 from J; bases not matched to a gene: 7. The CDR3 loop reads CASSPGQGLGNEQFF. For the CDR3, the DNA is TGTGCCAGCAGCCCGGGACAGGGGTTAGGCAATGAGCAGTTCTTC.

This clone was found many times. The chain joins TRBV30 to TRBJ2-5; D uncertain. V gave up 3 bases and J gave up 5 bases, with 16 bases separating them. This CDR3 region has 14 residues. Germline CDR1 and CDR2: GTSNPN and SVGIG (reference sequence). CDR3 coding DNA: TGTGCCTGGAGCACGACGGTGATTGGGGAGACCCAGTACTTC. It is translated as CAWSTTVIGETQYF.

The rearrangement uses TRBV7-2 and TRBJ2-1; the match to TRBD2 covers 14 bases. From germline, CDR1 is SGHTA and CDR2 FQGNSA. The CDR3 has 16 amino acids. Germline trimming cut 1 base from V and 7 bases from J; bases unmatched to any gene: 3. The CDR3 loop is CASSLGGTSGGNEQFF. CDR3 in DNA: TGTGCCAGCAGCTTAGGAGGGACTAGCGGGGGTAATGAGCAGTTCTTC.

The V and J genes are TRBV7-9 and TRBJ2-1; TRBD2 aligns across 8 bases. The V gene end was trimmed by 5 bases and the J gene end by 9 bases; junction bases not matched to a gene: 3. The length of the CDR3 is 12 residues. Germline V gene sequence: CDR1 SEHNR, CDR2 FQNEAQ (reference sequence). CDR3 in amino acids: CASSPTSGEQFF. For the CDR3, the DNA is TGTGCCAGCAGCCCAACTAGCGGTGAGCAGTTCTTC.

The V gene is TRBV6-5, the J gene TRBJ2-7; no reliable D call. The CDR3 spans 13 residues. The germline CDR1 and CDR2 sequences are MNHEY and SVGAGI. Trimming left V 7 bases short and J 6 bases short, with 16 bases between. As DNA, the CDR3 is TGTGCCAGCATGGTGTCAGCCGCCCGCGAGCAGTACTTC. Encoded protein: CASMVSAAREQYF.

In this sample, this clone turned up a few times. V is TRBV29-1 and J is TRBJ2-7; D not certain. Trimming left V 5 bases short and J 2 bases short, with 10 bases between. Germline V lookup: CDR1 SQVTM, CDR2 ANQGSEA. This CDR3 comprises 12 residues. The CDR3 DNA follows: TGCAGCGTTTCCCAACGAACCTACGAGCAGTACTTC. It codes for CSVSQRTYEQYF.

V and J are TRBV6-6 and TRBJ1-6; the D is unclear. Deletions cut 5 bases from V and 13 bases from J, with 12 bases between. There are 12 residues in the CDR3. Germline V gene lookup returns CDR1 MNHNY and CDR2 SVGAGI (reference sequence). In DNA, the CDR3 is TGTGCCAGCAGTAAAGAGTCTCTGCCCCTCCACTTT. This gives the protein CASSKESLPLHF.

The J gene is TRBJ1-5, the V gene TRBV14; 8 nucleotides align to TRBD1. Losses at the gene ends were 4 bases for V and 4 bases for J; bases not matched to a gene: 3. The germline CDR1 and CDR2 sequences are SGHDN and FVKESK. The CDR3 spans 14 residues. CDR3 nucleotide sequence: TGTGCCAGCAGCCGCCGACAGGGGAATCAGCCCCAGCATTTT. It is translated as CASSRRQGNQPQHF.

V gene TRBV23-1 combines with J gene TRBJ2-1; perhaps TRBD2 as D (6 bases). TRBV23-1 is reported as an ORF; its role is uncertain. CDR3 length: 16 amino acids. Trimming took off 4 bases at V and 5 bases at J, with 18 bases between the two ends. CDR3 DNA: TGCGCCAGCAGTCTTTTTCGGGGGAGAAAAAACAATGAGCAGTTCTTC. Amino acids: CASSLFRGRKNNEQFF.

This clone was seen a handful of times. This chain uses TRBV5-1 with TRBJ2-7; maybe TRBD2 (7 bases). The CDR3 has 14 amino acids. Trimming took 4 bases from V and 2 from J, leaving 13 bases between them. Per germline, CDR1 SGHRS and CDR2 YFSETQ. The CDR3: CASSRGDKPYEQYF. CDR3 DNA sequence: TGCGCCAGCAGCCGGGGGGACAAGCCCTACGAGCAGTACTTC.

This chain joins TRBV30 and TRBJ1-4, with TRBD1 matching over 7 bases. The V segment lost 2 bases and the J segment 10 bases; nucleotides outside the gene matches: 16. The V gene's germline CDR1 is GTSNPN and CDR2 SVGIG (reference sequence). This CDR3 has 16 residues. CDR3 region: CAWSPTGPQGVGKLFF. The CDR3 DNA is TGTGCCTGGAGTCCCACAGGGCCCCAGGGGGTCGGAAAACTGTTTTTT.

This clone showed up just a few times. V and J are TRBV9 and TRBJ2-5, with no clear D. The germline V and J ends were trimmed by 3 bases and 5 bases, with 11 bases remaining between them. The CDR3 totals 13 residues. Germline V gene data show CDR1 as SGDLS and CDR2 as YYNGEE. In DNA, the CDR3 is TGTGCCAGCAGCGCCAGCCTAAAGGAGACCCAGTACTTC. Amino acid sequence: CASSASLKETQYF.

This clone was seen repeatedly, ten times or more. The chain employs TRBV6-5 and TRBJ2-1; 10 bases align to TRBD2. The CDR3 runs to 16 residues. Trimming at V came to 2 bases and at J to 7 bases, leaving 8 bases not matched to a gene. Germline V CDR1 and CDR2: MNHEY, SVGAGI. CDR3 sequence reads: CASSYVRTSGSNEQFF. As DNA, the CDR3 is TGTGCCAGCAGTTACGTGAGGACTAGCGGCTCTAATGAGCAGTTCTTC.

V gene TRBV28 combines with J gene TRBJ2-7, with TRBD2 matching over 10 bases. After removal of 1 base from V and 4 bases from J, the junction contained 1 base not matched to a gene. Looked up from germline, CDR1 is MDHEN and CDR2 is SYDVKM. The CDR3 has 14 residues. CDR3 in DNA: TGTGCCAGCAGTTTATCTAGCGGGAGTTACGAGCAGTACTTC. Translated: CASSLSSGSYEQYF.

This clone was counted between two and nine times. The chain is built from TRBV30 and TRBJ2-3; a possible D gene is TRBD1 (6 bases). With 4 bases removed from V and 0 bases from J, the gap between germline ends came to 14 bases. This CDR3 region has 15 residues. Germline V gene data show CDR1 as GTSNPN and CDR2 as SVGIG (reference sequence). This CDR3 is CAWKVGHSSTDTQYF. The DNA of the CDR3 is TGTGCCTGGAAAGTGGGACACTCTAGCACAGATACGCAGTATTTT. Full variable domain (remainder filled in from reference TRBV30 and TRBJ2-3): SQTIHQWPATLVQPVGSPLSLECTVEGTSNPNLYWYRQAAGRGLQLLFYSVGIGQISSEVPQNLSASRPQDRQFILSSKKLLLSDSGFYLCAWKVGHSSTDTQYFGPGTRLTVL.

This clone was picked up a small number of times. This rearrangement joins TRBV29-1 to TRBJ1-1; D may be TRBD1 (6 bases). Germline V gene sequence: CDR1 SQVTM, CDR2 ANQGSEA. Trimming stripped 3 bases from V and 3 bases from J, with 11 bases between. The CDR3 has 13 amino acids. The CDR3: CSVEKAGDTEAFF. Written as DNA, the CDR3 is TGCAGCGTTGAGAAGGCAGGGGACACTGAAGCTTTCTTT.

The gene calls are TRBV30 and TRBJ2-1, with 11 positions matching TRBD2. With 2 bases clipped from V and 12 bases from J, the junction kept 0 bases outside the gene matches. The CDR3 is made up of 11 amino acids. Germline V gene data show CDR1 as GTSNPN and CDR2 as SVGIG (reference sequence). CDR3 coding DNA: TGTGCCTGGAGTACTAGCGGGGGGCAGTTCTTC. Translated, it gives CAWSTSGGQFF.

The chain has TRBV29-1 and TRBJ2-1, with 9 nucleotides matching TRBD2. CDR3 length: 18 amino acids. Germline assignment: CDR1 SQVTM and CDR2 ANQGSEA. The ends lost 6 bases at V and 8 bases at J; junction bases unmatched: 23. The CDR3 DNA reads TGCAGCGTCTTCCCTTATTTTGAGCGGGAGGTCCCCAGGGATGAGCAGTTCTTC. Its protein is CSVFPYFEREVPRDEQFF.

The chain employs TRBV5-1 and TRBJ2-6, with D perhaps being TRBD1 or TRBD2 (5 bases each). In germline, CDR1 is SGHRS, CDR2 YFSETQ. The CDR3 runs 15 residues. Trimming took 3 bases from V and 0 from J, leaving 7 bases between them. The CDR3: CASSWGSSGANVLTF. In nucleotides, the CDR3 is TGCGCCAGCAGCTGGGGGAGCTCTGGGGCCAACGTCCTGACTTTC.

The genes are TRBV10-3 and TRBJ2-2; D is unclear. This CDR3 comprises 14 residues. Trimming cost V 4 bases and J 2 bases, with 8 bases left between them. CDR1 is ENHRY and CDR2 is SYGVKD in the germline V gene. The CDR3 DNA follows: TGTGCCATCAGTGCCTATCCCAACACCGGGGAGCTGTTTTTT. Translated: CAISAYPNTGELFF.

This chain uses TRBV30 with TRBJ2-7; 7 nucleotides align to TRBD1. Germline V gene sequence: CDR1 GTSNPN, CDR2 SVGIG (reference sequence). Unmatched junction bases numbered 11, after V lost 1 base and J lost 2 bases. CDR3 length equals 16 residues. This CDR3 reads CAWSGLRGRRAYEQYF. The CDR3 coding sequence is TGTGCCTGGAGTGGACTAAGGGGGCGGAGAGCCTACGAGCAGTACTTC.

In this sample, this clone turned up a few times. V is TRBV6-5 and J is TRBJ1-5, with 7 bases lining up with TRBD1. Per the germline V gene, CDR1 is MNHEY and CDR2 is SVGAGI. The length of the CDR3 is 14 residues. Trimming removed 10 bases from V and 0 bases from J; junction bases left unmatched: 6. CDR3 sequence reads: CATRTGYSNQPQHF. The CDR3 DNA sequence: TGTGCCACCCGGACAGGTTATAGCAATCAGCCCCAGCATTTT.

A few counts support this clone. This chain joins TRBV7-2 and TRBJ2-7; D is undetermined. Germline CDR1 is SGHTA and CDR2 is FQGNSA. The CDR3 totals 12 residues. Trimming left V 1 base short and J 5 bases short, with 6 bases between. The CDR3 loop reads CASSLDTNEQYF. The CDR3 DNA reads as TGTGCCAGCAGCTTAGACACCAACGAGCAGTACTTC.